The 2 T cell receptor beta chains below were found in one sample sequenced in a study of blood T cell repertoires in COVID-19. Sequencing was performed with immunoSEQ multiplex PCR; in TCRdb, only in-frame clones are kept and a portion is missing. Counted here are 200,000 to 250,000 clones, about 91% occurring once; the ten biggest clones make up about 14%. Material for sequencing was PBMCs or T cells enriched from blood (not recorded which). All receptors derive from a woman aged 45-59 years with acute COVID-19.

The V and J genes are TRBV5-1 and TRBJ1-1; TRBD1 is a possible D gene (5 bases). Germline CDR1 reads SGHRS; CDR2 reads YFSETQ. Trimming stripped 0 bases from V and 5 bases from J, with 20 bases between. The CDR3 runs to 17 residues. CDR3 coding DNA: TGCGCCAGCAGCTTGGGCCGGGGGTTGGTAGGAGGAACTGAAGCTTTCTTT. This encodes CASSLGRGLVGGTEAFF.

V gene TRBV28 combines with J gene TRBJ2-1; perhaps TRBD1 as D (6 bases). CDR1 and CDR2 (germline): MDHEN, SYDVKM. This CDR3 contains 14 residues. V lost 3 bases to trimming and J lost 5 bases, with 11 bases between them. In DNA, the CDR3 is TGTGCCAGCAGTTTCCCAGGGGCTCACAATGAGCAGTTCTTC. Translation: CASSFPGAHNEQFF.